The sequence of this T cell receptor (beta chain) was determined in a study of CD8 T cells in ankylosing spondylitis. A single record per CDR3 protein comes from TCRdb applying MiXCR to the 5' RACE reads. This table holds over 600,000 distinct CDR3 sequences, over 15% found once. Per germline, CDR1 DFQATT and CDR2 SNEGSKA (reference sequence). The V gene end was trimmed by 3 bases and the J gene end by 7 bases; junction bases not matched to a gene: 8. This CDR3 comprises 16 residues. This clonotype was seen more than once but under ten times. Antigen: not known. Overall study findings and caveats: For ankylosing spondylitis blood, a TCR beta motif of seven to nine highly homologous variants appeared characteristic.

The sequence came from a male donor with ankylosing spondylitis. The chain has TRBV20-1 and TRBJ2-1; TRBD2 aligns across 14 bases. Material for sequencing was blood, either unsorted or a sorted T cell fraction (not recorded which). This CDR3 reads CSASRLAGGRENEQFF. The CDR3, as DNA: TGCAGTGCTAGCCGACTAGCGGGGGGGCGGGAAAATGAGCAGTTCTTC.